The source of this T cell receptor beta chain is a study of early T cells in non-severe SARS-CoV-2 infection. Study overall: Unpaired chains resulted from sequencing bulk RNA of unsorted whole blood. Study findings and constraints: Clonotype matching in VDJdb favored anti-spike CD8 responses and did not capture private and CD4 specificities.

This clonotype was detected ten times or more. The antigen remains undetermined. The germline gives CDR1 SGHNT, CDR2 YYREEE (reference sequence). J gave up 0 bases and V 2 bases, and 5 bases lay outside the gene matches. The CDR3 spans 17 residues. Unique molecular identifier tags were affixed to discrete cDNA molecules. TCRdb redid the calling of the 5' RACE reads with MiXCR, one entry per CDR3 protein. The sample holds 30,000 to 45,000 distinct CDR3 sequences; over 8.5% are singletons and the top ten take roughly 12%. The TCR comes from an adult who was a healthcare worker with PCR-confirmed SARS-CoV-2 infection or an uninfected control (not recorded which). Sequenced: whole blood. This chain joins TRBV5-4 and TRBJ2-3, with 11 bases aligning to TRBD2. The CDR3 spells CASSFGSGGASTDTQYF. CDR3 nucleotide sequence: TGTGCCAGCAGCTTTGGTAGCGGGGGGGCCAGCACAGATACGCAGTATTTT.